The source of this T cell receptor beta chain is a study of blood T cell repertoires in COVID-19. Study processing details: Cell counts per sample came from amplifying reference gene primers. Sequencing used immunoSEQ multiplex PCR; TCRdb keeps in-frame clones, though not all of them. The DNA gave D and trimming, while V, J and clone size come from that table. The sample includes 75,000 to 100,000 clones, around nine tenths of them seen just once. V shed 5 bases, J shed 0 bases, and the junction held 4 bases outside the gene matches. The germline V gene encodes CDR1 LNHNV and CDR2 YYDKDF (reference sequence). This CDR3 spans 15 amino acids.

Sequenced input: peripheral blood. The clonotype was recovered from a man aged 65 to 79 with acute or convalescent COVID-19. The rearrangement links TRBV15 to TRBJ1-3; TRBD1 agrees at 7 bases. The CDR3, as DNA: TGTGCCACCAGCGCCGGGACAGTCTCTGGAAACACCATATATTTT. Protein product: CATSAGTVSGNTIYF.